This TCR beta chain was recorded in a study of shared clonotypes between healthy human individuals (dated by TCRdb to 2018 to 2021). Background on the whole study: Three men and two women, aged 18 to 49 years, made up the cohort. For each donor, three plates each were used for CD4 naive and CD4 memory, two plates were used for CD8 naive, and one plate was used for CD8 memory. To estimate repertoire size and how much clonotype sharing occurs between individuals, the study deeply sequenced the blood TCR repertoires of several healthy adults. To increase sequencing depth and limit assay-specific biases, TCR repertoire library preparation and sequencing were carried out by different laboratories using diverse techniques. Each donor's leukapheresis produced roughly between roughly 0.94 and 9.5 billion PBMCs. On the study overall, not on this receptor specifically: About 4.5% of naive CD4, 3.5% of naive CD8, approximately 2% of memory CD4, and about 0.4% of memory CD8 clonotypes were shared across several donors. Sampling was restricted to blood, and TCR repertoires in tissues likely differ from the TCR repertoires found in blood. Rarefaction of sorted-subset datasets indicated incomplete sequencing despite the large sequencing depth. Because the study included a small number of donors, the genetic and exposure-history diversity represented was limited. Higher generation probabilities were observed for clonotypes shared by all four sorted-subset donors than for non-shared clonotypes. Pairwise subsampling indicated that sequencing depth was expected to affect the degree of clonotype sharing among donors. Naive subsets generally had larger estimated clonotype richness than memory subsets.

The donors were healthy, HIV-negative adults with no recently reported acute infections or vaccinations. All donors were Caucasian adults living in Nashville, Tennessee, USA. CD4+ T cells were enriched by magnetic negative selection, after which naive cells were positively selected on CD45RA and the negative fraction was taken as the memory subset. Blood was obtained by leukapheresis, after which PBMCs were separated by Ficoll-Histopaque density gradient centrifugation and cryopreserved in liquid nitrogen vapor phase. Analytical flow cytometry was used to check the purity and quantity of each magnetically sorted T cell population. Genomic DNA was isolated from each sorted fraction and quantified by UV absorbance on a Nanodrop 2000c. V is pared back by 5 bases and J by 7 bases, with 20 bases lying between the germline termini. From its cysteine to its phenylalanine, the CDR3 spans 15 amino acids. Here the CDR3 DNA is all that survives: 45 bases in frame from base 1. CDR1 and CDR2 were assigned from the germline V gene as KGHSH and LQKENI.

TCR CDR3 regions were amplified from genomic DNA by multiplex PCR using the deep immunoSEQ assay. Genomic DNA extracted from each cell subset was distributed evenly over all wells of several immunoSEQ 96-well plates, and each plate served as one replicate. For sorted subsets, each replicate PCR was loaded with around 220 ng genomic DNA, equivalent to approximately 33,000 T cell genomes. Purified libraries were quantified with a Qubit 3.0 fluorometer, sized on a Bioanalyzer 2100, and re-quantified with the KAPA Library Quantification kit. Each immunoSEQ 96-well plate was sequenced on its own single-read 150-cycle Illumina NextSeq 550 flow cell. In the source study's methods: Because the immunoSEQ output included only junctional sequences and no quality scores, the filtering could not be the same as the filtering used for full-length reads. To assign V/J genes and CDR3, sequences were annotated against IMGT germline references using PyIR, a Python wrapper for IgBLAST v1.9. Reads were filtered out if the reads had weak V/J assignments (E-value above 1e-6), no CDR3, stop codons, out-of-frame junctions, or ambiguous translated residues. V3J clonotypes were defined by identical inferred V gene, J gene, and CDR3 amino acid sequence. Percentage overlap between repertoires was computed as shared unique clonotypes divided by the size of the smaller repertoire. Three approaches were used to assess repertoire richness: RTK rarefaction, the Chao1 estimator, and Recon v2.1 estimates of unobserved clonotypes. Generation probabilities were computed with OLGA for all TCRbeta clonotypes obtained by the gDNA method from several donors. The clones in this table, taken by TCRdb from immuneACCESS, are in-frame only. Not every clone is retained; where verified, under half of the shortfall comes from an unresolved V gene, and the cause of the rest is unknown. V and J calls and clone size are as listed in that table; D and trimming were resolved from the DNA. Present in this sample are about 1.5 million clones, nearly 99% of which were seen just once. Roughly 0.45% of the sample is held by the ten biggest clonotypes.

A remark on this clone: Its antigen is unknown. Base qualities are not provided; no much larger clone lies one nucleotide away.

This clonotype originated in a man aged 25 to 45 in good health. The chain uses TRBV18 and TRBJ1-2, and perhaps TRBD1 as D gene, on 5 matching bases. Sequences were obtained from naive CD4+ T cells sorted from blood. The sample's cell subset or site label, in plain terms: CD45RA+ positively selected. The nucleotide sequence is TGTGCCAGCTCAGCCGAAAGGGGTGGCTTTGGTGGCTACACCTTC. The resulting protein is CASSAERGGFGGYTF.